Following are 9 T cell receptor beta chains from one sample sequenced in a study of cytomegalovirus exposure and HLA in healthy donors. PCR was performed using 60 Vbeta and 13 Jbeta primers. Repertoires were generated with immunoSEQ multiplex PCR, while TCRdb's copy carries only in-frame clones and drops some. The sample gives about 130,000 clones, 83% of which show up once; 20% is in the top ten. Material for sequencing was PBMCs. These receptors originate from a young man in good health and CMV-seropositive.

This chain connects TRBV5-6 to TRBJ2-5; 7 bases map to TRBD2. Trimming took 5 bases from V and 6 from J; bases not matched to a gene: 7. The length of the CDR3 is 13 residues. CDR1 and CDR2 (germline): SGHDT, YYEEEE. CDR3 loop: CASRLPGGQTQYF. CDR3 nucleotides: TGTGCCAGCAGGTTGCCGGGGGGACAGACCCAGTACTTC.

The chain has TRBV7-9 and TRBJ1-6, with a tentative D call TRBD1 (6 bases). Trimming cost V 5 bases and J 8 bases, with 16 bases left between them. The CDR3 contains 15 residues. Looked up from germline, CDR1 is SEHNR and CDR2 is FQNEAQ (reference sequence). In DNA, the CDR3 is TGTGCCAGCAGCCAAGGACAGCTCGCGGATTCACCCCTCCACTTT. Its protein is CASSQGQLADSPLHF.

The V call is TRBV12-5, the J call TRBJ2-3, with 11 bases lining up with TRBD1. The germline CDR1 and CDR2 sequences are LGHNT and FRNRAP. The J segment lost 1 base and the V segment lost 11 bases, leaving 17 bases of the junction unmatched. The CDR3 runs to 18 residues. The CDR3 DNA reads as TGTGCTTCCTTATTGCAGGACAGGGGGCGATCCGGCACAGATACGCAGTATTTT. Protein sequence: CASLLQDRGRSGTDTQYF.

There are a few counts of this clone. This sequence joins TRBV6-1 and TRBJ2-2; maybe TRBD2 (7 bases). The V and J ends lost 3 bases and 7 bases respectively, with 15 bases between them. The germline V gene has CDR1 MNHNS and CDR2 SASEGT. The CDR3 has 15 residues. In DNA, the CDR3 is TGTGCCAGCAGTGACTGGGGGGGCCCCAGCGGGGAGCTGTTTTTT. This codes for CASSDWGGPSGELFF.

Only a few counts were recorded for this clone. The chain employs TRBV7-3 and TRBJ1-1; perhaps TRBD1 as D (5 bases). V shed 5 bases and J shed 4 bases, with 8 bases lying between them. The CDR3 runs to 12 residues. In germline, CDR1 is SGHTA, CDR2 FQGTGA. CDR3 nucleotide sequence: TGTGCCAGCAGCCCGGGGGGCACTGAAGCTTTCTTT. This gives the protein CASSPGGTEAFF.

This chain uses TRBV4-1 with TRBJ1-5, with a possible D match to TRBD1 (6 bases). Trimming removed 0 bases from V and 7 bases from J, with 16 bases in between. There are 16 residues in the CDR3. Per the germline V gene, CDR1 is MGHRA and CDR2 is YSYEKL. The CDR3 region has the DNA TGCGCCAGCAGCCAAGACTGGGGGCAGGGGTACCAGCCCCAGCATTTT. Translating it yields CASSQDWGQGYQPQHF.

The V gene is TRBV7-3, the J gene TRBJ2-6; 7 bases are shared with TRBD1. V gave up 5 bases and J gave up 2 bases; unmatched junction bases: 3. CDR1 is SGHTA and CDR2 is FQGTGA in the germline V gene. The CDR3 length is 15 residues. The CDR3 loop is CASSGDRAGANVLTF. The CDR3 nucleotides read TGTGCCAGCAGCGGCGACAGGGCTGGGGCCAACGTCCTGACTTTC.

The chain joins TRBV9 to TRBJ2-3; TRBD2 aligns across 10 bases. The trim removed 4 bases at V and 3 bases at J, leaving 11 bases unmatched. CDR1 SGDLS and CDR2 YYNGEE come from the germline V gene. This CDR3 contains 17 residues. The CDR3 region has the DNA TGTGCCAGCAGCACCACAGAAGCGGGGGGGGAGACAGATACGCAGTATTTT. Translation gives CASSTTEAGGETDTQYF.

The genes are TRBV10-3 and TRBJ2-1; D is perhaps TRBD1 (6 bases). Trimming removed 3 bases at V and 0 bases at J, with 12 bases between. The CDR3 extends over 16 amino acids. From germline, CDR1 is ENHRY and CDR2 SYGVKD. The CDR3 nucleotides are TGTGCCATCAGTGACGACAGGTATAGCTCCTACAATGAGCAGTTCTTC. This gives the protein CAISDDRYSSYNEQFF.